The following is a T cell receptor beta chain sequence with its context. The V and J ends lost 0 bases and 11 bases respectively, with 16 bases between them. Per germline, CDR1 LGHNA and CDR2 YNFKEQ. This CDR3 region has 14 residues. The entry originates in a study of blood T cell repertoires in COVID-19. On the study more broadly: Acute-phase and convalescent COVID-19 samples originated in the United States, Italy and Spain. T cells, B-cell-depleted T cells, or PBMCs supplied cDNA or gDNA.

The authors' processing: By means of reference gene primer amplification, nucleated cell counts were estimated. Generated by immunoSEQ multiplex PCR, the TCRdb table keeps only in-frame clones and is missing some. That table is the source of V, J and clone size, and D and trimming were worked out from the DNA. Among tens of thousands of clones, 80% were seen once, and the ten largest hold roughly 15%. This TCR was sampled from a woman aged 80 or over with active or convalescent COVID-19. Sequenced material: peripheral blood. The V call is TRBV4-2, the J call TRBJ1-2; D is undetermined. The CDR3 loop is CASSQDVDRTRYTF. The CDR3 region has the DNA TGTGCCAGCAGCCAAGATGTTGACCGCACGAGGTACACCTTC.